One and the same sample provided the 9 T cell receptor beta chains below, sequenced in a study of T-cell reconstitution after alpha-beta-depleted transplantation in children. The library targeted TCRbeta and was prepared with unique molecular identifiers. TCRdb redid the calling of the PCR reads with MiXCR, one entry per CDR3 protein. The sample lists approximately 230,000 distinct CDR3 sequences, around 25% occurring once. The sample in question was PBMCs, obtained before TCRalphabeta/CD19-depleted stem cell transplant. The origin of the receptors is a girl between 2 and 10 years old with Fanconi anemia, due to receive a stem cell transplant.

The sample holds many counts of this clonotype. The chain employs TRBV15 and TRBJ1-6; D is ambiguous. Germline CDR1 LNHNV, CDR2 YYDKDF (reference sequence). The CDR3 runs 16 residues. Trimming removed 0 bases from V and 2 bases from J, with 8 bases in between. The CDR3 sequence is CATSRDRVTYNSPLHF. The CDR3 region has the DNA TGTGCCACCAGCAGAGATCGCGTTACCTATAATTCACCCCTCCACTTT.

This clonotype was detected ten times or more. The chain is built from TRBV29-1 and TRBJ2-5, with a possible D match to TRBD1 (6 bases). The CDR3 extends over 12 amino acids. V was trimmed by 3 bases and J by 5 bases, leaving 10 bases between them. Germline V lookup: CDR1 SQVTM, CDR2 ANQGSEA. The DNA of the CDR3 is TGCAGCGTTGAGGGGGCCGGGGAGACCCAGTACTTC. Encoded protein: CSVEGAGETQYF.

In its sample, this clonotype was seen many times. The CDR3 here is CSAGTGETQYF. Here the CDR3 DNA reads TGCAGCGCCGGGACAGGGGAGACCCAGTACTTC. The chain combines TRBV29-1 with TRBJ2-5; TRBD1 matches at 9 bases. Germline trimming cut 7 bases from V and 5 bases from J; bases unmatched to any gene: 2. Per germline, CDR1 SQVTM and CDR2 ANQGSEA. The CDR3 has 11 amino acids.

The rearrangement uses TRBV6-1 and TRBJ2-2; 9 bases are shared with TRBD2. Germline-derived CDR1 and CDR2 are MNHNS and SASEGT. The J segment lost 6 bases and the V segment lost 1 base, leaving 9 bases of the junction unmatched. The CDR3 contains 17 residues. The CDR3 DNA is TGTGCCAGCAGTGAAGGGACCCCGGGACTAGCTTCCGGGGAGCTGTTTTTT. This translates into CASSEGTPGLASGELFF.

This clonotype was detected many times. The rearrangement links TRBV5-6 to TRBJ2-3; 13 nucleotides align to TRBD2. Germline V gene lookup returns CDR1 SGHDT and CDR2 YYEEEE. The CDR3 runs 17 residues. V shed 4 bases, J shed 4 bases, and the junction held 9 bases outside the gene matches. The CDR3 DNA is TGTGCCAGCAGCCCCCGGACTAGCGGGAGATACGCAGATACGCAGTATTTT. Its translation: CASSPRTSGRYADTQYF.

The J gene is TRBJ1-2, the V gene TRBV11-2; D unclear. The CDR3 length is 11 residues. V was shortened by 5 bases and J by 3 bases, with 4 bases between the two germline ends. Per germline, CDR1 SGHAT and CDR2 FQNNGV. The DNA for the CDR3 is TGTGCCAGCAGCGGACACTATGGCTACACCTTC. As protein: CASSGHYGYTF. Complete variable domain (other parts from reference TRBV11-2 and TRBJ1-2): EAGVAQSPRYKIIEKRQSVAFWCNPISGHATLYWYQQILGQGPKLLIQFQNNGVVDDSQLPKDRFSAERLKGVDSTLKIQPAKLEDSAVYLCASSGHYGYTFGSGTRLTVV.

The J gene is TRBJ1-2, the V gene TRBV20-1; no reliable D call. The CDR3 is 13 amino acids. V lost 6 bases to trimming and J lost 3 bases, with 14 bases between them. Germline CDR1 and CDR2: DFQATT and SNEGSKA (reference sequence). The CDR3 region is CSALAGVDYGYTF. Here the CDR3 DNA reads TGCAGTGCCCTAGCCGGGGTCGACTATGGCTACACCTTC.

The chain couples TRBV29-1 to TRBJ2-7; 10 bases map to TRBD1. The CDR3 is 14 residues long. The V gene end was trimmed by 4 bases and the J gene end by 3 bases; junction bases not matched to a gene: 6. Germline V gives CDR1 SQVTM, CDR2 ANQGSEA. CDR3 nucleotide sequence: TGCAGCGTTGCCCGGACAGGGGGAATCTACGAGCAGTACTTC. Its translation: CSVARTGGIYEQYF.

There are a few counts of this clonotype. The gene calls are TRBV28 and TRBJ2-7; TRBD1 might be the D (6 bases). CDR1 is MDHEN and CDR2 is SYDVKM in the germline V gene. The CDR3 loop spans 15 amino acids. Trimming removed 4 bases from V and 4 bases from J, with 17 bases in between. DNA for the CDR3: TGTGCCAGCAGTTCTTGGGCAGGGGCCCAGTACGAGCAGTACTTC. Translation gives CASSSWAGAQYEQYF.